Sequencing of this T cell receptor (beta chain) was carried out in a study of graft-versus-host responses after intestinal transplantation. Libraries were prepared by immunoSEQ multiplex PCR; TCRdb keeps only in-frame clonotypes and omits some of them. Counted here are about 120,000 clones, 85% to 95% occurring once; the ten biggest clones make up over 2.5%. This clone was observed a few times. What it binds is unknown. The ends lost 4 bases at V and 1 base at J; junction bases unmatched: 6. CDR3 length: 15 residues. Germline values: CDR1 SGHTS, CDR2 YDEGEE. This TCR derives from a human donor who received an intestinal transplant. The starting material was unstimulated CD8+ T cells sorted from spleen or lymph node cells, obtained before intestinal transplant. The V call is TRBV5-8, the J call TRBJ1-1; 8 bases align to TRBD1. CDR3 in DNA: TGTGCCAGCAGCCCTCGGACAGGGTGGAACACTGAAGCTTTCTTT. Its protein is CASSPRTGWNTEAFF. The full variable domain, with the rest looked up from reference TRBV5-8 and TRBJ1-1, is EAGVTQSPTHLIKTRGQQATLRCSPISGHTSVYWYQQALGLGLQFLLWYDEGEERNRGNFPPRFSGRQFPNYSSELNVNALELEDSALYLCASSPRTGWNTEAFFGQGTRLTVV.